Shown below are 27 T cell receptor beta chains from a single sample sequenced in a study of cytomegalovirus exposure and HLA in healthy donors. With 60 Vbeta and 13 Jbeta primers, the PCR was carried out. Only in-frame clones appear in the TCRdb table, and some are missing; sequencing was by immunoSEQ multiplex PCR. The sample includes approximately 100,000 clones, around 77% seen only once; the top ten take roughly 9.7%. Source material: PBMCs. The receptor source for this set is a middle-aged man in good health and CMV-seropositive.

V usage is TRBV4-1 and J usage is TRBJ1-2, with D uncertain. The V gene's germline CDR1 is MGHRA and CDR2 YSYEKL. The CDR3 has 15 residues. Trimming stripped 0 bases from V and 4 bases from J, with 12 bases between. Written as DNA, the CDR3 is TGCGCCAGCAGCCAAGATGCCCCCAGTCCCTATGGCTACACCTTC. It encodes CASSQDAPSPYGYTF.

The chain recombines TRBV19 with TRBJ2-5, with 10 bases matching TRBD1. V trimming: 5 bases; J trimming: 5 bases; junction bases outside the gene matches: 11. CDR3 length: 16 amino acids. Germline-derived CDR1 and CDR2 are LNHDA and SQIVND (reference sequence). Here the CDR3 reads CASSPSPTGGWETQYF. The DNA for the CDR3 is TGTGCCAGTAGTCCCTCCCCGACAGGGGGCTGGGAGACCCAGTACTTC.

V gene TRBV28 combines with J gene TRBJ1-2; TRBD1 agrees at 8 bases. With 2 bases clipped from V and 5 bases from J, the junction kept 7 bases outside the gene matches. The CDR3 length is 15 residues. Germline CDR1 and CDR2: MDHEN and SYDVKM. CDR3 loop: CASSLRDRFEYGYTF. For the CDR3, the DNA is TGTGCCAGCAGTTTACGGGACAGGTTCGAGTATGGCTACACCTTC.

The V and J genes are TRBV29-1 and TRBJ1-5; no definite D call. CDR3 size: 12 residues. V lost 5 bases to trimming and J lost 4 bases, with 9 bases between them. CDR1 is SQVTM, CDR2 ANQGSEA, per germline. The CDR3 spells CSVTDGNQPQHF. The CDR3 DNA reads as TGCAGCGTTACTGACGGGAATCAGCCCCAGCATTTT.

The chain is built from TRBV7-3 and TRBJ2-7, with a tentative D call TRBD1 (6 bases). The length of the CDR3 is 13 residues. The V end was cut by 5 bases, the J end by 6 bases, with 14 bases between. Germline CDR1 reads SGHTA; CDR2 reads FQGTGA. DNA of the CDR3: TGTGCCAGCAGCGTGGACAGTCGTGGCGAGCAGTACTTC. Translated, it gives CASSVDSRGEQYF.

The CDR3 DNA sequence: TGTGCCAGTAGCTATAGCGGGGGGGGCTACGAGCAGTACTTC. This sequence encodes CASSYSGGGYEQYF. The chain is built from TRBV19 and TRBJ2-7, with 11 nucleotides matching TRBD2. Germline V gene data show CDR1 as LNHDA and CDR2 as SQIVND (reference sequence). V shed 6 bases and J 3 bases; nucleotides not matched to a gene: 4. This CDR3 contains 14 residues.

J is TRBJ1-2 and V is TRBV18; TRBD1 matches at 10 bases. The V and J ends lost 3 bases and 3 bases, in that order; junction bases with no gene match: 1. The CDR3 covers 14 residues. CDR1 and CDR2 (germline): KGHSH, LQKENI. CDR3 in DNA: TGTGCCAGCTCACCGGACAGGGGGGACTATGGCTACACCTTC. Translating gives CASSPDRGDYGYTF.

Concerning this clone: The junction shows a germline mismatch at one end, possibly a read error. The chain is built from TRBV18 and TRBJ2-3; TRBD1 aligns across 9 bases. Germline CDR1 is KGHSH and CDR2 is LQKENI. The CDR3 covers 17 residues. The CDR3 spells CASSPLWDRASTDAQYF. CDR3 coding DNA: TGTGCCAGCTCACCCCTGTGGGACAGGGCAAGCACAGATGCGCAGTATTTT.

This clone has just a few counts. The chain has TRBV7-8 and TRBJ1-1, with D possibly matching TRBD1 (6 bases). Trimming cost V 0 bases and J 2 bases, with 13 bases left between them. Germline CDR1 reads SGHVS; CDR2 reads FQNEAQ. CDR3 size: 16 residues. CDR3 protein: CASSLALGRGNTEAFF. CDR3 DNA: TGTGCCAGCAGCTTAGCGCTTGGCAGGGGTAACACTGAAGCTTTCTTT.

The chain uses TRBV4-3 and TRBJ1-6; D not certain. The CDR3 totals 11 residues. V lost 0 bases and J lost 15, with 6 bases in between. Germline V gene lookup returns CDR1 LGHNA and CDR2 YSLEER. In DNA, the CDR3 is TGCGCCAGCAGCCAAGACGCGGTCCTCCACTTT. Translated: CASSQDAVLHF.

This clone occurred a few times. Given a much more abundant clone one base away, this may be a read error. This chain joins TRBV6-1 and TRBJ2-1, with 12 bases matching TRBD2. In germline, CDR1 is MNHNS, CDR2 SASEGT. Germline trimming cut 2 bases from V and 6 bases from J; bases unmatched to any gene: 2. This CDR3 region has 15 residues. The CDR3 DNA is TGTGCCAGCAGTGAATCTAGCGGGGGGGCCAATGAGCAGTTCTTC. Its translation is CASSESSGGANEQFF.

The chain joins TRBV9 to TRBJ1-2; D is perhaps TRBD1 (6 bases). Germline loops: CDR1 SGDLS, CDR2 YYNGEE. The CDR3 is made up of 11 amino acids. Trimming took off 4 bases at V and 8 bases at J, with 9 bases between the two ends. CDR3 sequence: CASSTGQGYTF. DNA for the CDR3: TGTGCCAGCAGCACGGGACAAGGCTACACCTTC.

This chain joins TRBV19 and TRBJ2-1; tentative D call: TRBD1 (5 bases). Germline CDR1 and CDR2: LNHDA and SQIVND (reference sequence). The CDR3 length is 15 residues. Trimming shortened V by 9 bases and J by 3 bases, and 18 bases separated the two germline ends. For the CDR3, the DNA is TGTGCCAGCGCCCGGGTGGGGCAGATCTACAATGAGCAGTTCTTC. It encodes CASARVGQIYNEQFF.

With regard to this clone: One end of the junction fails to match germline, which may point to a read error. CDR3 sequence reads: CASIGANGLTF. CDR3 DNA: TGTGCCAGCATAGGGGCCAACGGCCTGACTTTC. The rearrangement uses TRBV25-1 and TRBJ2-6; the D gene is possibly TRBD1 (5 bases). CDR1 and CDR2 (germline): MGHDK, SYGVNS. CDR3 length equals 11 residues.

This clone was recorded a few times. CDR3 DNA sequence: TGTGCCAGCAGCGCCTACAGGGAAGAGACCCAGTACTTC. Translated, it gives CASSAYREETQYF. The genes are TRBV7-2 and TRBJ2-5; the D gene is possibly TRBD1 (6 bases). The CDR3 is 13 amino acids. V shed 5 bases and J shed 3 bases, with 10 bases lying between them. Germline loops: CDR1 SGHTA, CDR2 FQGNSA.

The V call is TRBV9, the J call TRBJ1-1; the D gene is possibly TRBD1 (6 bases). The V end lost 0 bases, the J end lost 7 bases, and 13 bases lay between the germline ends. Per the germline V gene, CDR1 is SGDLS and CDR2 is YYNGEE. CDR3 length: 14 amino acids. This CDR3 reads CASSVATGESEAFF. The CDR3 DNA sequence: TGTGCCAGCAGCGTAGCGACAGGTGAAAGTGAAGCTTTCTTT. Full variable domain (outside the CDR3, taken from reference TRBV9 and TRBJ1-1): DSGVTQTPKHLITATGQRVTLRCSPRSGDLSVYWYQQSLDQGLQFLIQYYNGEERAKGNILERFSAQQFPDLHSELNLSSLELGDSALYFCASSVATGESEAFFGQGTRLTVV.

V is TRBV30 and J is TRBJ1-6; 7 positions match TRBD1. With 0 bases clipped from V and 11 bases from J, the junction kept 13 bases outside the gene matches. This CDR3 comprises 16 residues. The V gene's germline CDR1 is GTSNPN and CDR2 SVGIG (reference sequence). CDR3 loop: CAWSVGTAPHRPPLHF. CDR3 nucleotide sequence: TGTGCCTGGAGTGTGGGGACAGCCCCACACCGCCCACCCCTCCACTTT.

V usage is TRBV5-1 and J usage is TRBJ2-1, with 12 bases lining up with TRBD2. CDR1 and CDR2 from the germline V gene are SGHRS and YFSETQ. This CDR3 is built from 16 residues. V lost 3 bases to trimming and J lost 3 bases; unmatched junction nucleotides: 4. CDR3 region: CASSSLAGGRYNEQFF. The DNA of the CDR3 is TGCGCCAGCAGCTCCCTAGCGGGGGGGCGCTACAATGAGCAGTTCTTC.

The table lists this clone with a few counts. This chain joins TRBV7-9 and TRBJ1-1; D is undetermined. The V and J ends lost 1 base and 0 bases respectively, with 3 bases between them. Germline V gene lookup returns CDR1 SEHNR and CDR2 FQNEAQ (reference sequence). CDR3 length: 13 residues. In nucleotides, the CDR3 is TGTGCCAGCAGCTTAGTTATGAACACTGAAGCTTTCTTT. Its protein is CASSLVMNTEAFF.

This sequence joins TRBV15 and TRBJ2-3, with TRBD1 matching 7 bases. CDR1 and CDR2 (germline): LNHNV, YYDKDF (reference sequence). V shed 2 bases, J shed 3 bases, and the junction held 5 bases outside the gene matches. The CDR3 sequence is 15 residues long. CDR3 DNA: TGTGCCACCAGCAGACGACAGGGTACAACAGATACGCAGTATTTT. It encodes CATSRRQGTTDTQYF. Filled out from reference TRBV15 and TRBJ2-3, the complete variable domain reads DAMVIQNPRYQVTQFGKPVTLSCSQTLNHNVMYWYQQKSSQAPKLLFHYYDKDFNNEADTPDNFQSRRPNTSFCFLDIRSPGLGDTAMYLCATSRRQGTTDTQYFGPGTRLTVL.

The chain links TRBV5-4 to TRBJ1-3; TRBD1 aligns across 9 bases. With V trimmed by 4 bases and J by 0 bases, 11 bases remained unmatched. CDR3 length: 18 residues. Germline CDR1 is SGHNT and CDR2 is YYREEE (reference sequence). The CDR3 DNA follows: TGTGCCAGCAGCCCAGCCGGGACAGGGTATCTCTCTGGAAACACCATATATTTT. It translates to CASSPAGTGYLSGNTIYF. Drawing the rest from reference TRBV5-4 and TRBJ1-3, the complete variable domain is ETGVTQSPTHLIKTRGQQVTLRCSSQSGHNTVSWYQQALGQGPQFIFQYYREEENGRGNFPPRFSGLQFPNYSSELNVNALELDDSALYLCASSPAGTGYLSGNTIYFGEGSWLTVV.

This rearrangement joins TRBV6-4 to TRBJ2-1; 8 nucleotides match TRBD2. The CDR3 contains 14 residues. J was trimmed by 5 bases and V by 3 bases; bases with no gene match: 3. Germline CDR1 reads MRHNA; CDR2 reads SNTAGT. CDR3 region: CASSERGDHNEQFF. The CDR3 DNA is TGTGCCAGCAGTGAGCGGGGGGATCACAATGAGCAGTTCTTC.

The rearrangement links TRBV11-2 to TRBJ1-5; 7 bases line up with TRBD1. Trimming took 5 bases from V and 2 from J; bases not matched to a gene: 3. This CDR3 is 14 amino acids long. CDR1 is SGHAT and CDR2 is FQNNGV in the germline V gene. As DNA, the CDR3 is TGTGCCAGCAGCCCAGGACAGGGCAATCAGCCCCAGCATTTT. This sequence encodes CASSPGQGNQPQHF.

Note on this clone: Other DNA sequences in this specimen translate into the identical CDR3. The chain has TRBV11-2 and TRBJ2-5; 16 bases fit TRBD2. The V gene's germline CDR1 is SGHAT and CDR2 FQNNGV. This CDR3 has 17 amino acids. J lost 5 bases, V lost 5 bases, and 8 bases had no gene match. The CDR3 bases are TGTGCCAGCAGCGTCGGGACTAGCGGGGGGGAGGGGGAGACCCAGTACTTC. Residues: CASSVGTSGGEGETQYF. The full variable domain, completed using reference TRBV11-2 and TRBJ2-5, is EAGVAQSPRYKIIEKRQSVAFWCNPISGHATLYWYQQILGQGPKLLIQFQNNGVVDDSQLPKDRFSAERLKGVDSTLKIQPAKLEDSAVYLCASSVGTSGGEGETQYFGPGTRLLVL.

The chain couples TRBV15 to TRBJ1-4; 10 bases match TRBD1. The V segment lost 5 bases and the J segment 8 bases; nucleotides outside the gene matches: 8. The germline gives CDR1 LNHNV, CDR2 YYDKDF (reference sequence). This CDR3 is 15 amino acids long. The CDR3 bases are TGTGCCACCAGCGGCACCGGGACAGGGGAAGAAAAACTGTTTTTT. It yields the protein CATSGTGTGEEKLFF.

The chain couples TRBV7-9 to TRBJ1-4; tentatively, D is TRBD1 (6 bases). V was clipped by 4 bases and J by 8 bases, with 14 bases between them. The CDR3 length is 14 residues. The germline V gene encodes CDR1 SEHNR and CDR2 FQNEAQ (reference sequence). The CDR3 DNA reads TGTGCCAGCAGCTCATCAGGGGACGGGGAAAAACTGTTTTTT. Translation: CASSSSGDGEKLFF.

V and J are TRBV5-4 and TRBJ1-2; D gene uncertain. CDR3 length equals 14 residues. Trimming took 6 bases from V and 3 from J, leaving 15 bases between them. From germline, CDR1 is SGHNT and CDR2 YYREEE (reference sequence). The CDR3 nucleotides are TGTGCCAGCACCCCTTTACGCGGAGACTATGGCTACACCTTC. This gives the protein CASTPLRGDYGYTF.